Below, one TCR beta chain is given with its context. Antigen: not known. PCR amplification relied on 60 Vbeta primers (plus 13 Jbeta primers). Assay: immunoSEQ multiplex PCR; the TCRdb copy retains only in-frame clones and omits some. The sample has roughly 130,000 clones, approximately 85% seen once. These data belong to a study of cytomegalovirus exposure and HLA in healthy donors. Study-level information: Early released data comprised 80 million to 90 million unique TCRs from HLA-typed donors.

Overall study results and limits: A reported reduction in N-insertions relative to the approximately 600-donor mean was seen in an Asian-associated ancestry cluster in a later analysis. The study flagged 150 to 200 TCR beta chains as cytomegalovirus-associated.

Donors in the study were healthy people who gave bone marrow. The clonotype originates from a woman in her thirties or forties in good health and CMV-seronegative. The material sequenced was PBMCs.

CDR3 nucleotide sequence: TGTGCCAGCAGGACAGGGGCAATTGAAAAACTGTTTTTT. It is translated as CASRTGAIEKLFF. V and J are TRBV28 and TRBJ1-4; 8 bases align to TRBD1. The V and J ends lost 6 bases and 7 bases, in that order; junction bases with no gene match: 4. Germline V gene lookup returns CDR1 MDHEN and CDR2 SYDVKM. The CDR3 is 13 residues long. The whole variable domain, filled in from reference TRBV28 and TRBJ1-4, reads DVKVTQSSRYLVKRTGEKVFLECVQDMDHENMFWYRQDPGLGLRLIYFSYDVKMKEKGDIPEGYSVSREKKERFSLILESASTNQTSMYLCASRTGAIEKLFFGSGTQLSVL.